The 27 T cell receptor beta chains reported below all come from one sample, sequenced in a study of T cells after yellow fever vaccination. TCRdb re-called the 5' RACE reads with MiXCR, one entry per CDR3 protein. The table shows some 120,000 distinct CDR3 sequences, with under 8.5% occurring only once. The starting material was CD4+ T cells sorted from PBMCs, obtained 9 to 10 days after the first yellow fever vaccination. The receptors derive from a man aged 18 to 30 who received the YFV17D yellow fever vaccine.

This clonotype was recorded at least ten times. The chain carries TRBV7-2 and TRBJ2-1; 9 positions match TRBD1. The germline CDR1 and CDR2 sequences are SGHTA and FQGNSA. V trimming: 5 bases; J trimming: 3 bases; junction bases outside the gene matches: 8. This CDR3 contains 16 residues. Here the CDR3 reads CASSPKGQGYYNEQFF. In DNA, the CDR3 is TGTGCCAGCAGCCCCAAGGGACAGGGATACTACAATGAGCAGTTCTTC.

This clonotype was detected many times. The V gene is TRBV11-2, the J gene TRBJ2-2, with TRBD2 identical over 10 bases. Trimming removed 0 bases from V and 0 bases from J; junction bases left unmatched: 4. Germline CDR1 reads SGHAT; CDR2 reads FQNNGV. The CDR3 contains 18 residues. The CDR3 coding sequence is TGTGCCAGCAGCTTAGATGGAGCGGGGGGGGCGAACACCGGGGAGCTGTTTTTT. Translating it yields CASSLDGAGGANTGELFF.

This chain uses TRBV5-4 with TRBJ1-1; D not certain. The germline gives CDR1 SGHNT, CDR2 YYREEE (reference sequence). Trimming stripped 4 bases from V and 0 bases from J, with 13 bases between. CDR3 length equals 15 residues. The DNA for the CDR3 is TGTGCCAGCAGCCCCACCGGGGTGATGAACACTGAAGCTTTCTTT. Amino acids: CASSPTGVMNTEAFF. The full variable domain, with the rest looked up from reference TRBV5-4 and TRBJ1-1, is ETGVTQSPTHLIKTRGQQVTLRCSSQSGHNTVSWYQQALGQGPQFIFQYYREEENGRGNFPPRFSGLQFPNYSSELNVNALELDDSALYLCASSPTGVMNTEAFFGQGTRLTVV.

This clonotype was found a few times. J is TRBJ2-1 and V is TRBV11-2; D is unresolved. Germline CDR1 reads SGHAT; CDR2 reads FQNNGV. Between the trimmed V and J ends, which lost 1 base and 9 bases, there was a span of 16 bases. The CDR3 is 15 amino acids. CDR3 residues: CASSLVLMASSEQFF. The CDR3 DNA follows: TGTGCCAGCAGCTTAGTATTAATGGCTAGTAGTGAGCAGTTCTTC.

The chain carries TRBV6-5 and TRBJ2-5, with D tentatively TRBD1 or TRBD2 (5 bases each). The length of the CDR3 is 15 residues. Trimming shortened V by 0 bases and J by 7 bases, and 15 bases separated the two germline ends. Germline CDR1 is MNHEY and CDR2 is SVGAGI. The CDR3 protein is CASSYSGDPGRTQYF. CDR3 nucleotide sequence: TGTGCCAGCAGTTACTCGGGGGACCCGGGGAGGACCCAGTACTTC.

The chain links TRBV5-1 to TRBJ2-6; maybe TRBD1 (7 bases). Trimming left V 5 bases short and J 0 bases short, with 18 bases between. Germline assignment: CDR1 SGHRS and CDR2 YFSETQ. The CDR3 has 18 residues. The CDR3 nucleotides read TGCGCCAGCAGGCCCGCGGGACAGCTAAGCTCTGGGGCCAACGTCCTGACTTTC. It is translated as CASRPAGQLSSGANVLTF.

Only a few counts were recorded for this clonotype. The chain employs TRBV5-4 and TRBJ2-3; D unresolved. Trimming shortened V by 0 bases and J by 9 bases, and 11 bases separated the two germline ends. Germline lookup yields CDR1 SGHNT and CDR2 YYREEE (reference sequence). The CDR3 has 13 residues. The CDR3 DNA reads TGTGCCAGCAGCTTGGTTCTGGGCGCGACGCAGTATTTT. Its protein product is CASSLVLGATQYF.

This clonotype was counted ten times or more. This chain links TRBV7-8 with TRBJ1-5; 7 nucleotides line up with TRBD1. This CDR3 comprises 16 residues. V gave up 4 bases and J gave up 2 bases; unmatched junction bases: 8. Germline assignment: CDR1 SGHVS and CDR2 FQNEAQ. The CDR3 region is CASSSQYRGGNQPQHF. CDR3 bases: TGTGCCAGCAGCTCTCAATACAGGGGAGGCAATCAGCCCCAGCATTTT.

This clonotype was recorded many times. The rearrangement uses TRBV12-3 or TRBV12-4 and TRBJ2-5; the match to TRBD2 covers 10 bases. V dropped 3 bases and J dropped 3; count of bases not matched to a gene: 10. The CDR3 is made up of 17 amino acids. CDR3 amino acids: CASSFPSGGGVKETQYF. The CDR3 coding sequence is TGTGCCAGCAGTTTTCCTAGCGGGGGTGGGGTAAAAGAGACCCAGTACTTC.

This clonotype was seen only a few times. This chain links TRBV7-6 with TRBJ2-5, with TRBD2 matching 12 bases. V was clipped by 5 bases and J by 6 bases; unmatched bases: 16. The germline V gene encodes CDR1 SGHVS and CDR2 FNYEAQ. The CDR3 is 18 amino acids. The CDR3 here is CASSQKRASGGAQQTQYF. CDR3 nucleotide sequence: TGTGCCAGCAGCCAAAAGAGGGCTAGCGGGGGGGCCCAGCAGACCCAGTACTTC.

This clonotype has ten or more counts. This chain joins TRBV7-2 and TRBJ1-2; D is unclear. V dropped 5 bases and J dropped 3 bases, with 13 bases sitting between them. The germline gives CDR1 SGHTA, CDR2 FQGNSA. CDR3 length: 14 residues. The CDR3 is CASSPDPTHYGYTF. The CDR3 DNA reads as TGTGCCAGCAGCCCGGACCCGACCCACTATGGCTACACCTTC.

In its sample, this clonotype was seen many times. The CDR3 DNA is TGTGCCAGCAGGCCTTCCTCGCCCGATGAAAAACTGTTTTTT. Its protein is CASRPSSPDEKLFF. The V call is TRBV25-1, the J call TRBJ1-4; no definite D call. V dropped 6 bases and J dropped 6 bases, with 14 bases sitting between them. Germline lookup yields CDR1 MGHDK and CDR2 SYGVNS. The length of the CDR3 is 14 residues.

This clonotype was recorded many times. The chain links TRBV12-3 or TRBV12-4 to TRBJ2-6, with D hard to call. This CDR3 region has 15 residues. Trimming removed 8 bases from V and 2 bases from J, with 13 bases in between. The CDR3 here is CASGHSLAGANVLTF. In DNA, the CDR3 is TGTGCCAGCGGTCACTCCTTAGCTGGGGCCAACGTCCTGACTTTC.

The CDR3 DNA follows: TGTGCCAGCAGTTTTCCGGGACAGTTCTCCTCCCTCCACTTT. This sequence encodes CASSFPGQFSSLHF. V and J are TRBV12-3 or TRBV12-4 and TRBJ1-6; 7 bases line up with TRBD1. V was pared by 3 bases and J by 14 bases, with 10 bases of the junction left unmatched. CDR3 length: 14 amino acids.

This clonotype was detected ten times or more. V and J are TRBV5-5 and TRBJ2-3; D is possibly TRBD2 (5 bases). CDR1 is SGHKS and CDR2 is YYEKEE in the germline V gene (reference sequence). V was clipped by 1 base and J by 0 bases, with 9 bases between them. The CDR3 covers 15 residues. The CDR3 DNA reads TGTGCCAGCAGCTTGATGAGGACTAGCACAGATACGCAGTATTTT. Translating gives CASSLMRTSTDTQYF.

This clonotype occurred a few times. The chain employs TRBV7-2 and TRBJ1-5, with 7 bases that match TRBD1. The CDR3 extends over 15 amino acids. Germline V gene data show CDR1 as SGHTA and CDR2 as FQGNSA. Unmatched junction bases numbered 7, after V lost 5 bases and J lost 3 bases. The CDR3: CASSPMTGNNQPQHF. Here the CDR3 DNA reads TGTGCCAGCAGCCCGATGACAGGGAACAATCAGCCCCAGCATTTT.

The V call is TRBV15, the J call TRBJ1-6; 10 bases align to TRBD1. Germline CDR1 and CDR2: LNHNV and YYDKDF (reference sequence). This CDR3 contains 15 residues. V shed 2 bases and J 10 bases; nucleotides not matched to a gene: 5. CDR3 loop: CATSRLTGGGSPLHF. The CDR3, as DNA: TGTGCCACCAGCAGACTGACAGGGGGCGGGTCACCCCTCCACTTT.

In this sample, this clonotype turned up many times. The genes are TRBV20-1 and TRBJ2-7, with D unresolved. CDR1 and CDR2 (germline): DFQATT, SNEGSKA (reference sequence). The V and J ends lost 5 bases and 0 bases respectively, with 14 bases between them. This CDR3 is 14 amino acids long. CDR3 in amino acids: CSAPHLLGSYEQYV. The CDR3 coding sequence is TGCAGTGCTCCACACCTGCTGGGCTCCTACGAGCAGTACGTC.

Many counts were recorded for this clonotype. The chain combines TRBV4-3 with TRBJ2-3; no definite D call. This CDR3 comprises 14 residues. V lost 0 bases, J lost 4 bases, and 8 bases lay in between. CDR1 LGHNA and CDR2 YSLEER come from the germline V gene. The CDR3 sequence is CASSQDVLADTQYF. The CDR3 DNA sequence: TGCGCCAGCAGCCAAGATGTCCTAGCAGATACGCAGTATTTT.

This clonotype has a count of ten or more. The gene calls are TRBV18 and TRBJ2-5; D remains ambiguous. V lost 3 bases, J lost 0 bases, and 5 bases lay in between. CDR3 size: 13 residues. From germline, CDR1 is KGHSH and CDR2 LQKENI. The CDR3 loop reads CASSPTDQETQYF. For the CDR3, the DNA is TGTGCCAGCTCACCTACGGACCAAGAGACCCAGTACTTC.

This clonotype was counted many times. The gene calls are TRBV15 and TRBJ1-1, with a possible D match to TRBD1 (5 bases). The length of the CDR3 is 15 residues. Looked up from germline, CDR1 is LNHNV and CDR2 is YYDKDF (reference sequence). The V end was cut by 2 bases, the J end by 1 base, with 11 bases between. CDR3 DNA sequence: TGTGCCACCAGCAGACAAGGGAGGGGGAACACTGAAGCTTTCTTT. As protein: CATSRQGRGNTEAFF.

This clonotype was recorded at least ten times. The CDR3 loop is CASGDGQGPYNEQFF. The CDR3 nucleotides are TGCGCCAGCGGGGACGGACAGGGACCCTACAATGAGCAGTTCTTC. The chain uses TRBV5-1 and TRBJ2-1, with 8 bases fitting TRBD1. This CDR3 contains 15 residues. Germline values: CDR1 SGHRS, CDR2 YFSETQ. V was clipped by 7 bases and J by 2 bases; unmatched bases: 8.

This clonotype was observed a few times. This rearrangement joins TRBV11-1 to TRBJ1-4, with D unclear. The CDR3 loop spans 13 amino acids. V was cut by 5 bases and J by 0 bases, with 4 bases left in between. Germline V CDR1 and CDR2: SGHAT, FQDESV (reference sequence). The CDR3 reads CASSRATNEKLFF. The CDR3 bases are TGTGCCAGCAGCAGGGCAACTAATGAAAAACTGTTTTTT.

A note on this clonotype: A much larger clone is a single base away; this may be a read error. This CDR3 is CASSAQAFENSPLHF. Here the CDR3 DNA reads TGCGCCAGCAGCGCTCAGGCGTTTGAAAATTCACCCCTCCACTTT. J is TRBJ1-6 and V is TRBV5-1, with D uncertain. The V end lost 4 bases, the J end lost 7 bases, and 15 bases lay between the germline ends. The CDR3 is made up of 15 amino acids. Germline lookup yields CDR1 SGHRS and CDR2 YFSETQ.

This clonotype was counted many times. The DNA of the CDR3 is TGCAGTGCTGTACTTCGCGTTAGTAGCACAGATACGCAGTATTTT. It is translated as CSAVLRVSSTDTQYF. The V and J genes are TRBV20-1 and TRBJ2-3; D not certain. The CDR3 spans 15 residues. Germline CDR1 DFQATT, CDR2 SNEGSKA (reference sequence). Trimming took off 5 bases at V and 0 bases at J, with 15 bases between the two ends.

This clonotype occurred many times. CDR3 sequence: CATSSGTVREKLFF. The CDR3 DNA follows: TGTGCCACCAGCAGCGGGACAGTTCGGGAAAAACTGTTTTTT. The chain uses TRBV15 and TRBJ1-4; TRBD1 matches 7 bases. Germline CDR1 LNHNV, CDR2 YYDKDF (reference sequence). CDR3 size: 14 residues. Losses at the gene ends were 3 bases for V and 8 bases for J; bases not matched to a gene: 6.

Many counts were recorded for this clonotype. CDR3 residues: CASSVGGSEQFF. CDR3 nucleotide sequence: TGTGCCAGCAGCGTGGGGGGAAGTGAGCAGTTCTTC. The V call is TRBV9, the J call TRBJ2-1; D may be TRBD2 (6 bases). Germline-derived CDR1 and CDR2 are SGDLS and YYNGEE. The V gene lost 2 bases and the J gene lost 9 bases, with 9 bases spanning the gap. CDR3 length: 12 amino acids.